The text below deals with one T cell receptor (beta chain). No cognate antigen has been identified for it. There are no base qualities to consult, and no much larger clone falls within one base. V is cut by 4 bases and J by 5 bases, and the space between the germline ends is 16 bases. CDR1 and CDR2, looked up from the germline V gene (reference sequence), are SGHNT and YYREEE. The cysteine opens and the phenylalanine closes a CDR3 of 14 amino acids. The CDR3 DNA has 42 bases and is translated from base 1. The data derive from a study of identifying expanded T cells in peripheral blood (dated by TCRdb to between 2018 and 2021). The study in broad terms: Technical replicates were generated by sequencing separate aliquots of the same genomic DNA pool, with four replicates compared pairwise.

On the study overall, not on this receptor specifically: Across all healthy-donor time intervals, the beta-binomial model significantly cut both the number of clones called differentially abundant and the false-positive rate. The authors expected that biological variance in healthy repertoires might rise further over much longer intervals, such as months to years. Across all healthy donors, variance in clone template counts between approximately 2-week samples was found to increase significantly with total template count. Between technical replicates the binomial model flagged 0.9 to 1.5 differentially abundant clones, whereas over roughly two weeks the binomial model flagged about 15 and over roughly 4 weeks approximately 20.

During the collection period, no immune events, such as infections, were documented for the healthy donors. To calibrate time-dependent variance in a beta-binomial model of T-cell clone differential abundance, blood repertoires from healthy donors were used as a training cohort. The training cohort was composed of about 10 healthy donors, 3 female and 7 male. An age range of about 29 to 65 years, with an average of around 44 years, was recorded for the donors. Whole blood, obtained from a commercial supplier, was collected from each healthy donor at three time points spaced roughly 14 days apart. For immunosequencing, genomic DNA was extracted from unsorted whole blood. The immunoSEQ Assay, which relies on bias-controlled multiplex PCR amplification of genomic DNA, was used to profile TCRbeta CDR3 regions. From the authors' description of their analysis: The absolute abundance of each unique TCRbeta CDR3 region was quantified after sequences were collapsed and filtered. Differential abundance was assessed using a binomial (Fisher-equivalent) model and a beta-binomial model in which time-dependent variance fitted from healthy donors was added. Clones with fewer than 5 combined templates were removed, and differential abundance was called for clones with a Benjamini-Hochberg FDR below 0.01. In the beta-binomial model, variance was expressed as a function of the total template count across the two samples, in the form v = (b*log(k)+a)^2. TCRdb mirrors the immuneACCESS table, restricted to in-frame sequences. Some clones are absent from its copies; in checked studies, under half trace to an unresolved V gene, and the reason for the others is unknown. The V and J calls and clone size come from that table; D and trimming were worked out from the DNA. The sample contains approximately 85,000 clones, roughly 91% of them found a single time. Around a fifth of the sample is in the top ten clones.

The sequenced sample was blood. Recombination connected TRBV5-4 to TRBJ2-7, and possibly TRBD1, on 6 matching bases. This receptor was obtained from a person between 18 and 75 years old in good health. The CDR3 reads as follows: CASSPPDRSHEQYF. The nucleotides read TGTGCCAGCAGCCCCCCGGACAGAAGCCACGAGCAGTACTTC.